This is a list of T cell receptor beta chains from one sample in a study of blood T cell repertoires in COVID-19. Profiled with immunoSEQ multiplex PCR; TCRdb holds only in-frame clones, not every one. The sample consists of approximately 300,000 clones, about nine tenths of them appearing once. Sequencing used peripheral blood. These receptors all come from a woman in her twenties or thirties with COVID-19, enrolled during active disease. Both conserved end residues are part of each CDR3. The D gene is left open where the match is weak. Size is stated for part of the rows, as once, few or many counts, or as a class when the clone is expanded.

clone_size j_call d_call v_call cdr3_nt cdr3_aa
once TRBJ1-6 . TRBV21-1 TGTGCCAGCAGCAAAGCGACAGCCCCTAATCCCCTCCACTTT CASSKATAPNPLHF
. TRBJ2-2 TRBD2 TRBV3-1/TRBV3-2 TGTGCCAGCTCCTTTGGGGTAGCGGGGAACACCGGGGAGCTGTTTTTT CASSFGVAGNTGELFF
. TRBJ2-2 TRBD2 TRBV5-6 TGTGCCAGCAGCTGGGGCGTGGCTAGCGGCAACACCGGGGAGCTGTTTTTT CASSWGVASGNTGELFF
. TRBJ2-2 . TRBV20-1 TGCAGTGCTAGTCGTGACCAACGGGCCGGGGAGCTGTTTTTT CSASRDQRAGELFF
. TRBJ1-2 TRBD1 TRBV4-3 TGCGCCAGCAGCCCAGACAGGGGGCTGGAGTATGGCTACACCTTC CASSPDRGLEYGYTF
. TRBJ1-5 . TRBV3-1/TRBV3-2 TGTGCCAGCAGCCGGAACAGAGTGGCCGAACCCCAGCATTTT CASSRNRVAEPQHF
. TRBJ1-4 . TRBV6-5 TGTGCCAGCAGTCCCTCGAATGAAAAACTGTTTTTT CASSPSNEKLFF
. TRBJ2-1 . TRBV28 TGTGCCAGCAGTTTGAGGTTGAGGAATGAGCAGTTCTTC CASSLRLRNEQFF
once TRBJ1-6 . TRBV2 TGTGCCAGCAGTGCCCAGGGTTGGAGCTCACCCCTCCACTTT CASSAQGWSSPLHF
. TRBJ2-3 . TRBV5-8 TGTGCCAGCAGCTTGGGCAATAGTGGCACAGATACGCAGTATTTT CASSLGNSGTDTQYF
. TRBJ1-5 . TRBV5-1 TGCGCCAGCAGCTTGGGGCCGCAACAGCCCCAGCATTTT CASSLGPQQPQHF
. TRBJ2-7 TRBD1 TRBV25-1 TGTGCCAGCAGTGCCCTCGGACAGGTCCACGAGCAGTACTTC CASSALGQVHEQYF
. TRBJ2-5 . TRBV24-1 TGTGCCACCAGTGATACCGCGAAGACCCAGTACTTC CATSDTAKTQYF
. TRBJ2-3 TRBD1 TRBV5-1 TGCGCCAGCTCCCGGGACAGGGGACAATTAGCGGGCCTACAGTATTTT CASSRDRGQLAGLQYF
. TRBJ2-3 . TRBV7-9 TGTGCCAGCAGCTTAGCTATCCAGGGCCGCGATACGCAGTATTTT CASSLAIQGRDTQYF
. TRBJ2-1 TRBD2 TRBV12-5 TGTGCTAGTGGTTTGGCATCAGGCGGGAGGGCCGATGAGCAGTTCTTC CASGLASGGRADEQFF
. TRBJ1-1 TRBD1 TRBV28 TGTGCCAGCAGCAGGGGGCTCCGAGCTTTCTTT CASSRGLRAFF
. TRBJ1-1 TRBD1 TRBV4-1 TGCGCCAGCAGCCAAGGACAGGGAATGGGCACTGAAGCTTTCTTT CASSQGQGMGTEAFF
once TRBJ2-7 . TRBV28 TGTGCCAGCAGTTTAAGTCAGATATACGAGCAGTACTTC CASSLSQIYEQYF
. TRBJ2-7 TRBD2 TRBV2 TGTGCCAGCATGGGACGCGGGGGGAGCCCCTACGAGCAGTACTTC CASMGRGGSPYEQYF
. TRBJ1-5 TRBD1 TRBV27 TGTGCCAGCAGCCGCGACAGGGTTCAGCCCCAGCATTTT CASSRDRVQPQHF
. TRBJ2-1 . TRBV19 TGTGCCAGTAGTATGGAGGGTGAGCAGTTCTTC CASSMEGEQFF
. TRBJ2-3 . TRBV9 TGTGCCAGCAGCGTAGGGACTTTAGCGTCTAGCACAGATACGCAGTATTTT CASSVGTLASSTDTQYF
. TRBJ2-6 . TRBV19 TGTGCCAGTACCCTATCTGGGGCCAACGTCCTGACTTTC CASTLSGANVLTF